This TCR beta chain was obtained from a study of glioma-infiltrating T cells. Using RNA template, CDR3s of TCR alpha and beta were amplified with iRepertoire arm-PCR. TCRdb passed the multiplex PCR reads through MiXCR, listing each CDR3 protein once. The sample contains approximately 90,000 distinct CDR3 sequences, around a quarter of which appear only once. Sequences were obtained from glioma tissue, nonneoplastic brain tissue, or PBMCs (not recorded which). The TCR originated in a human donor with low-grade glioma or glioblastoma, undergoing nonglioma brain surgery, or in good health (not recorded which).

The CDR3: CASSFTQGSGNTIYF. The DNA of the CDR3 is TGTGCCAGCAGCTTTACACAGGGCTCTGGAAACACCATATATTTT. The chain couples TRBV11-2 to TRBJ1-3; tentative D call: TRBD1 (6 bases). CDR1 SGHAT and CDR2 FQNNGV come from the germline V gene. The CDR3 is 15 amino acids. The germline V and J ends were trimmed by 3 bases and 0 bases, with 9 bases remaining between them.